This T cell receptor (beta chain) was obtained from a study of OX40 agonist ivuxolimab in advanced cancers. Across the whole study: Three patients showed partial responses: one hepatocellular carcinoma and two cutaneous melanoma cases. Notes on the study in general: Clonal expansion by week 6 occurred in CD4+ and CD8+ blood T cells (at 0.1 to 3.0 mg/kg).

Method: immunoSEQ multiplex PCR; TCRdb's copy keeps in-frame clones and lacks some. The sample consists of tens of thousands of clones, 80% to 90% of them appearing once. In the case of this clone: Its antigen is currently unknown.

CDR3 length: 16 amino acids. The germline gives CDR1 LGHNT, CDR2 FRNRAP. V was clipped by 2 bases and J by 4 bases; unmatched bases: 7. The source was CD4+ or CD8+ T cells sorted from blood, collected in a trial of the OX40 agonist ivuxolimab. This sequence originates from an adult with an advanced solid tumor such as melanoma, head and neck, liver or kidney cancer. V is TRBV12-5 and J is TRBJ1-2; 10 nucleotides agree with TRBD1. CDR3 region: CASGLKRDRGTYGYTF. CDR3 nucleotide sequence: TGTGCTAGTGGTTTGAAACGGGACAGGGGAACCTATGGCTACACCTTC.